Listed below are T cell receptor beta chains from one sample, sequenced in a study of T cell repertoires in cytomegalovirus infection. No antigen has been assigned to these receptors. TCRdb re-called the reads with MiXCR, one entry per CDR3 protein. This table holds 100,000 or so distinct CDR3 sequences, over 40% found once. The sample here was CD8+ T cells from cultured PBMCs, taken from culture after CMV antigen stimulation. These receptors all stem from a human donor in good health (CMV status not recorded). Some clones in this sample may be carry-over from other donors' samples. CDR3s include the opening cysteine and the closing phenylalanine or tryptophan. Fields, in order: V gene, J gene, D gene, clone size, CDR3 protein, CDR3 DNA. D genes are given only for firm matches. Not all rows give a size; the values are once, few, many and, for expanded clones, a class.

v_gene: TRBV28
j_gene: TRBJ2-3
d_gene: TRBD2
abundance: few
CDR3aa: CASSLVAGGHIDTQYF
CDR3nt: TGTGCCAGCAGTTTAGTAGCGGGGGGGCATATAGATACGCAGTATTTT

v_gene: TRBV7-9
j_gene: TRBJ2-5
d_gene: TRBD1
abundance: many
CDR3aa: CASQGAKHQETQYF
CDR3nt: TGTGCCAGTCAGGGGGCCAAGCACCAAGAGACCCAGTACTTC

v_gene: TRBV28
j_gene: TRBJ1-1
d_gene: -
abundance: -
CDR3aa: CASGNLEDTMNTEAFF
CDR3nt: TGTGCCAGCGGAAACCTCGAGGACACCATGAACACTGAAGCTTTCTTT

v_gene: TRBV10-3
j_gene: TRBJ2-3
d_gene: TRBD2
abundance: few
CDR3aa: CAIGTGGADTQYF
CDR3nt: TGTGCCATCGGTACGGGGGGGGCAGATACGCAGTATTTT

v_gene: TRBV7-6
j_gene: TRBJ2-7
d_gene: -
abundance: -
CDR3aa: CASSPFERLSYEQYF
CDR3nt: TGTGCCAGCAGTCCATTCGAGAGACTGTCCTACGAGCAGTACTTC

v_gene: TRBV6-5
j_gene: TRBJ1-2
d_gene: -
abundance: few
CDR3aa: CASSYTGMDGYTF
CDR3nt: TGTGCCAGCAGTTACACAGGGATGGATGGCTACACCTTC

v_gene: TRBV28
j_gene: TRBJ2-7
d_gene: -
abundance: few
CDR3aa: CASSPRIESYEQYF
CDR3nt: TGTGCCAGCAGTCCCCGGATTGAGTCCTACGAGCAGTACTTC

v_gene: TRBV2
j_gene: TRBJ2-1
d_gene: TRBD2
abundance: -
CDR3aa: CASKAGGGAYNEQFF
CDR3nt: TGTGCCAGCAAGGCGGGCGGGGGGGCCTACAATGAGCAGTTCTTC

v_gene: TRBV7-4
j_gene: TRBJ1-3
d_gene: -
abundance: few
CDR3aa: CASSYNHDPGNTIYF
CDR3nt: TGTGCCAGCAGCTACAACCATGACCCCGGAAACACCATATATTTT

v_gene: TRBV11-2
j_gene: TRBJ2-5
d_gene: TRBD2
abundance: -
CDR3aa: CASSSLAGNYQETQYF
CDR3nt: TGTGCCAGCAGCTCGCTAGCGGGGAATTACCAAGAGACCCAGTACTTC

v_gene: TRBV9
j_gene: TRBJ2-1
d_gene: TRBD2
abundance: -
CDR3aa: CASSQPGGAGNEQFF
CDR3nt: TGTGCCAGCAGCCAACCCGGGGGGGCAGGAAATGAGCAGTTCTTC

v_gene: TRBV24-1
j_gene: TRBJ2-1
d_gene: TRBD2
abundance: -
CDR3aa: CATSELAGTYNEQFF
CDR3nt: TGTGCCACCAGTGAGTTAGCGGGGACCTACAATGAGCAGTTCTTC

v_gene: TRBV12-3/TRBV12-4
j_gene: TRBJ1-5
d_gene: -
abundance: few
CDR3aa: CASSLGGARSNQPQHF
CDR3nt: TGTGCCAGCAGTTTAGGGGGGGCGCGTAGCAATCAGCCCCAGCATTTT

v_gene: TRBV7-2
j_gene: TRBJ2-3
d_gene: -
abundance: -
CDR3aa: CASSLSTDADTQYF
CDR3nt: TGTGCCAGCAGCCTGTCAACAGATGCAGATACGCAGTATTTT

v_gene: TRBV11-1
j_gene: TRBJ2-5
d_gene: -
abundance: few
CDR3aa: CASSPWDPYQETQYF
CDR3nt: TGTGCCAGCAGCCCTTGGGACCCGTACCAAGAGACCCAGTACTTC

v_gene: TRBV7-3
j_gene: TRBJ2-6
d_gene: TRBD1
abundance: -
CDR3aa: CASSPDRAGANVLTF
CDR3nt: TGTGCCAGCAGTCCGGACAGGGCTGGGGCCAACGTCCTGACTTTC

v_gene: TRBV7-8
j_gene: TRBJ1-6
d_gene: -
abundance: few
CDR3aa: CASSHPGDSLHF
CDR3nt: TGTGCCAGCAGCCACCCTGGGGATTCCCTCCACTTT

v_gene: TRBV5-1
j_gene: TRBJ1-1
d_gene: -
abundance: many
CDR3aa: CATKNQGNTEAFF
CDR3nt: TGCGCCACCAAAAACCAGGGTAACACTGAAGCTTTCTTT

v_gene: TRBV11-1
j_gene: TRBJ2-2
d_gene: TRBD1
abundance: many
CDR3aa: CASSHGTAGELFF
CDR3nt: TGTGCCAGCAGCCACGGGACAGCCGGGGAGCTGTTTTTT

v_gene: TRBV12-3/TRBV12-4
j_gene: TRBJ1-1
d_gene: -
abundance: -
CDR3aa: CASSVGSNANTEAFF
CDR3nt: TGTGCCAGCAGTGTCGGGTCGAACGCGAACACTGAAGCTTTCTTT

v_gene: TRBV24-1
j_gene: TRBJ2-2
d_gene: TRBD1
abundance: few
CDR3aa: CATSETTGGSSGELFF
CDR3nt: TGTGCCACCAGTGAGACGACAGGGGGTTCCTCCGGGGAGCTGTTTTTT

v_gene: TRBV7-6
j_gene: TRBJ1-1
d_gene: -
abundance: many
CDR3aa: CASSPQVGTTEAFF
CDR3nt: TGTGCCAGCAGCCCACAGGTGGGGACCACTGAAGCTTTCTTT

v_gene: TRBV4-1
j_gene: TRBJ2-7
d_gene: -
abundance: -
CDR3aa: CASSQGTGRTSFYEQYF
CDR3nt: TGCGCCAGCAGCCAAGGGACAGGAAGGACTAGCTTCTACGAGCAGTACTTC

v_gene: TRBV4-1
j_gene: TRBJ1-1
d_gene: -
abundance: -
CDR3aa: CASSQETLAGYTEAFF
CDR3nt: TGCGCCAGCAGCCAAGAGACACTAGCCGGGTACACTGAAGCTTTCTTT

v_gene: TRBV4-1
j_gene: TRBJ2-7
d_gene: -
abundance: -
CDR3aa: CASSLRPGLGDYEQYF
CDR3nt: TGCGCCAGCAGCCTCAGACCGGGACTTGGAGACTACGAGCAGTACTTC

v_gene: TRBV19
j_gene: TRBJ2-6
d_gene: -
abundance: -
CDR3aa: CASSLNSGANVLTF
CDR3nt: TGTGCCAGTAGTCTAAACTCTGGGGCCAACGTCCTGACTTTC

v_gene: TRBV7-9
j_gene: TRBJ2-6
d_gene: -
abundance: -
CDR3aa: CASSLATVRGLELSGANVLTF
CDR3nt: TGTGCCAGCAGCTTAGCGACGGTCAGGGGCTTAGAATTGTCTGGGGCCAACGTCCTGACTTTC

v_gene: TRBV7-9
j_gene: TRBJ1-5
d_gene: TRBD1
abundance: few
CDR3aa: CATEWTGNQPQHF
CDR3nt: TGTGCCACCGAATGGACAGGGAATCAGCCCCAGCATTTT

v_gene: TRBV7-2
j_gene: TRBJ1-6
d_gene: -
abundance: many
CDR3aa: CASSLGGGGNSPLHF
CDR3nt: TGTGCCAGCAGCTTAGGAGGGGGTGGGAATTCACCCCTCCACTTT